Detailed here is one T cell receptor (beta chain). The CDR3 covers 15 residues. Trimming cost V 0 bases and J 5 bases, with 13 bases left between them. CDR1 and CDR2 from the germline V gene are LGHNA and YSLEER. Clones were read by immunoSEQ multiplex PCR, and TCRdb kept only the in-frame ones, dropping some. The sample lists around 250,000 clones, 80% to 85% seen once, with 3% to 4% in the top ten. These data come from a study of blood T cell repertoires in COVID-19. In the study overall: Researchers got acute and convalescent COVID-19 samples from the United States, Italy and Spain. Sources were T cells, B-cell-depleted T cells, or PBMCs; the material itself was cDNA or gDNA.

The chain employs TRBV4-3 and TRBJ1-1; the D is unclear. The sample consisted of peripheral blood. This TCR derives from a young woman with acute or convalescent COVID-19. The CDR3 protein is CASSQEWRGRTEAFF. Written as DNA, the CDR3 is TGCGCCAGCAGCCAAGAATGGCGGGGTCGGACTGAAGCTTTCTTT.